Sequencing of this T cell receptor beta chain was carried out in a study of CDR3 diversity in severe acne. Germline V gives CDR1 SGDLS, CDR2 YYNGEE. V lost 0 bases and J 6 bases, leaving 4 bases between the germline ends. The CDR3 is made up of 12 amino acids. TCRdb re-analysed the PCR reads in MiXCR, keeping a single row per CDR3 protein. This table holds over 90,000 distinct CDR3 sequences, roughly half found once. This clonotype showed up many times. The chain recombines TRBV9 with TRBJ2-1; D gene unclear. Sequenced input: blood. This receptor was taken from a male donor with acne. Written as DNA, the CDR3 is TGTGCCAGCAGCGTAGTATTCAATGAGCAGTTCTTC. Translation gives CASSVVFNEQFF.